Here is one TCR beta chain with its context. Each CDR3 protein is one row after TCRdb ran MiXCR on the RACE reads. The sample has more than 45,000 distinct CDR3 sequences; 9.5% to 15% are singletons. This sample was included in a study of human T cells and chemical hapten exposure. Overall study: Doses of diphenylcyclopropenone went to the patients' scalps weekly throughout the roughly 24-week study.

The time point denotes: patch test 3, about 24 weeks after DPC sensitization. Treatment specified: therapeutic diphenylcyclopropenone sensitization with weekly scalp DPC. Extraction of total RNA was performed on unfractionated whole blood. Germline assignment: CDR1 SGDLS and CDR2 YYNGEE. The ends were cut back, 7 bases at V and 3 bases at J, with 13 bases in the middle. The CDR3 covers 13 residues. The source material was whole blood, sampled in connection with sensitization to the hapten diphenylcyclopropenone (DPC). This clonotype originated in a man under 40 with alopecia areata. Some clones in this sample may be carry-over from other donors' samples. The V and J genes are TRBV9 and TRBJ1-2; tentative D call: TRBD1 (5 bases). CDR3 sequence reads: CASQDSSYYGYTF. The CDR3 nucleotides read TGTGCCAGCCAAGACAGTTCGTACTATGGCTACACCTTC.